This record looks at one T cell receptor beta chain sequence and its context. Its specificity is unknown. This CDR3 region has 14 residues. The ends lost 7 bases at V and 6 bases at J; junction bases unmatched: 9. The sample is drawn from a study of response to subunit inactivated influenza vaccine. Study findings and constraints: Authors suggested seasonal influenza vaccinations each recruit few new T cells.

TCRdb reanalysed the RT-PCR reads using MiXCR and keeps one entry per CDR3 protein. The sample shows roughly 650,000 distinct CDR3 sequences, approximately 15% of them seen only once. This receptor was identified in a man aged 50-59 years who received an inactivated influenza vaccine. The source was PBMCs from blood, collected about 13 days after vaccination. This sequence joins TRBV12-3 or TRBV12-4 and TRBJ2-3; 8 bases map to TRBD2. The CDR3 bases are TGTGCCAGCACAACCGGGACTAGGCCCGATACGCAGTATTTT. Translation: CASTTGTRPDTQYF.